The source of this T cell receptor beta chain is a study of somatic mutations in cytotoxic T cells in rheumatoid arthritis. Study details: Using a FACSAria II or Sony SH800, a portion of the V beta antibody-stained T-cell populations were flow-sorted at nearly 100% purity, and among those populations were V beta1+ cells that were then sequenced for TCRB.

Findings and caveats of the study: There was no significant difference in CD8+ T-cell clonality between rheumatoid arthritis patients and age-matched healthy controls.

Germline values: CDR1 SGHRS, CDR2 YFSETQ. The CDR3 covers 16 residues. V lost 4 bases, J lost 5 bases, and 12 bases stayed unmatched. Concerning this clone itself: No antigen is known for it.

TCRdb keeps only in-frame clones here, not all; method: immunoSEQ multiplex PCR. Here the sample spans about 19,000 clones, over 80% being singletons. Using positive magnetic bead selection on an AutoMACS, CD4+ and CD8+ cells were isolated, after which their purity was checked by flow cytometry. The chain combines TRBV5-1 with TRBJ1-1; 9 bases agree with TRBD1. The sample consisted of CD8+ T cells sorted from blood. The receptor was isolated from an adult with rheumatoid arthritis. DNA of the CDR3: TGCGCCAGCAGCCAAGAACCGGGACAGGGCTGGACTGAAGCTTTCTTT. This sequence encodes CASSQEPGQGWTEAFF.